The T cell receptor beta chain described here comes from a study of CD8+ T cells in alopecia areata. The table lists this clone with a count of one. The sequencing template was cDNA reverse transcribed from extracted RNA. Assay: immunoSEQ multiplex PCR; the TCRdb copy retains only in-frame clones and omits some. The sample consists of just over 150,000 clones, 50% to 65% of them appearing once. The CDR3 runs to 19 residues. CDR1 KGHSH and CDR2 LQKENI come from the germline V gene. V gave up 5 bases and J gave up 6 bases, with 32 bases separating them. Source: CD8+ T cells sorted from blood, taken at week 0. The chain has TRBV18 and TRBJ2-7; D might be TRBD1 or TRBD2, each matching 6 bases. This receptor was obtained from a human donor with alopecia areata. CDR3 protein: CASSGVIGDKTSHGGEQYF. The CDR3 DNA reads as TGTGCCAGCTCAGGAGTAATCGGGGACAAAACTTCCCACGGGGGCGAGCAGTACTTC.